Listed here are 22 T cell receptor beta chains from one sample, sequenced in a study of T cell repertoires in cytomegalovirus infection. TCRdb re-analysed the reads in MiXCR, keeping a single row per CDR3 protein. The table has roughly 700,000 distinct CDR3 sequences, roughly 33% seen once; the top ten hold approximately 18%. Their specific antigens are unknown. The sequences come from cultured PBMCs, collected from culture after CMV antigen stimulation. The receptors come from a human donor in good health (CMV status not recorded). Some clones in this sample may be carry-over from other donors' samples.

This chain connects TRBV15 to TRBJ2-7, with D unclear. V lost 0 bases and J 7 bases, leaving 13 bases between the germline ends. This CDR3 has 14 amino acids. Germline CDR1 LNHNV, CDR2 YYDKDF (reference sequence). This CDR3 is CATSRDPALSEQYF. Here the CDR3 DNA reads TGTGCCACCAGCAGAGATCCGGCGCTTTCAGAGCAGTACTTC.

The rearrangement links TRBV7-9 to TRBJ1-4, with 8 bases lining up with TRBD1. Germline loops: CDR1 SEHNR, CDR2 FQNEAQ (reference sequence). V dropped 4 bases and J dropped 3; count of bases not matched to a gene: 4. CDR3 length equals 15 residues. The CDR3 bases are TGTGCCAGCAGCTCGACAGGGGCTCCTAATGAAAAACTGTTTTTT. Its protein is CASSSTGAPNEKLFF. The full variable domain, rest sourced from reference TRBV7-9 and TRBJ1-4, is DTGVSQNPRHKITKRGQNVTFRCDPISEHNRLYWYRQTLGQGPEFLTYFQNEAQLEKSRLLSDRFSAERPKGSFSTLEIQRTEQGDSAMYLCASSSTGAPNEKLFFGSGTQLSVL.

This chain uses TRBV19 with TRBJ1-2, with a tentative D call TRBD1 (6 bases). This CDR3 is 13 amino acids long. From germline, CDR1 is LNHDA and CDR2 SQIVND (reference sequence). V lost 4 bases, J lost 6 bases, and 12 bases lay in between. Here the CDR3 DNA reads TGTGCCAGTAGTACGGAACGGACAGATGGCTACACCTTC. Its protein is CASSTERTDGYTF.

This rearrangement joins TRBV4-1 to TRBJ2-7; D is possibly TRBD1 (6 bases). Germline CDR1 reads MGHRA; CDR2 reads YSYEKL. V was pared by 4 bases and J by 5 bases, with 21 bases between. The CDR3 spans 16 residues. DNA for the CDR3: TGCGCCAGCAGCCCCCGGGGAACACAGGGATCCCACGAGCAGTACTTC. Amino acid sequence: CASSPRGTQGSHEQYF.

This clonotype was detected only a few times. The V call is TRBV7-8, the J call TRBJ1-4; tentatively, D is TRBD1 (5 bases). Germline V gives CDR1 SGHVS, CDR2 FQNEAQ. The V end lost 2 bases, the J end lost 1 base, and 11 bases lay between the germline ends. This CDR3 is built from 16 residues. This CDR3 reads CASSLMGGRTNEKLFF. CDR3 bases: TGTGCCAGCAGCTTAATGGGGGGTCGAACTAATGAAAAACTGTTTTTT.

The table lists this clonotype with a few counts. V usage is TRBV5-3 and J usage is TRBJ1-5; TRBD1 aligns across 8 bases. TRBV5-3 is assigned to the ORF class and has an uncertain function. V was clipped by 1 base and J by 3 bases; unmatched bases: 6. The CDR3 loop spans 16 amino acids. The CDR3 region is CARSLCRQGNNQPQHF. CDR3 DNA sequence: TGTGCCAGAAGCTTGTGCAGACAGGGGAACAATCAGCCCCAGCATTTT.

At least ten counts were recorded for this clonotype. The chain recombines TRBV7-2 with TRBJ1-4; 7 bases align to TRBD1. The CDR3 is 14 amino acids. Trimming removed 6 bases from V and 5 bases from J; junction bases left unmatched: 6. Germline CDR1 is SGHTA and CDR2 is FQGNSA. In DNA form, the CDR3 reads TGTGCCAGCAGTCGGGACAGATCAAATGAAAAACTGTTTTTT. The encoded protein is CASSRDRSNEKLFF.

This chain connects TRBV4-1 to TRBJ1-6; no reliable D call. Germline CDR1 MGHRA, CDR2 YSYEKL. The CDR3 length is 10 residues. Trimming took 7 bases from V and 13 from J, leaving 8 bases between them. CDR3 amino acids: CASTFLPLHF. CDR3 in DNA: TGCGCCAGCACCTTCTTGCCCCTCCACTTT.

This clonotype appeared many times. The rearrangement uses TRBV7-2 and TRBJ2-5; D is uncertain. CDR1 and CDR2 (germline): SGHTA, FQGNSA. With 5 bases removed from V and 5 bases from J, the gap between germline ends came to 9 bases. This CDR3 is built from 12 residues. DNA for the CDR3: TGTGCCAGCAGCAGCAGCAGCGAGACCCAGTACTTC. Encoded protein: CASSSSSETQYF.

This clonotype was found a few times. The chain is built from TRBV6-2 or TRBV6-3 and TRBJ2-7; TRBD1 agrees at 9 bases. With V trimmed by 6 bases and J by 2 bases, 14 bases remained unmatched. The CDR3 sequence is 17 residues long. Looked up from germline, CDR1 is MNHEY and CDR2 is SVGEGT. The CDR3 protein is CASRLPTGQGFTYEQYF. Written as DNA, the CDR3 is TGTGCCAGCAGACTACCGACGGGACAGGGATTTACCTACGAGCAGTACTTC.

V is TRBV20-1 and J is TRBJ1-1, with a tentative D call TRBD1 (6 bases). Germline V gene lookup returns CDR1 DFQATT and CDR2 SNEGSKA (reference sequence). V was shortened by 6 bases and J by 0 bases, with 11 bases between the two germline ends. CDR3 length: 13 residues. CDR3: CSATRDMNTEAFF. CDR3 bases: TGCAGTGCCACTCGGGACATGAACACTGAAGCTTTCTTT.

This clonotype was recorded a few times. V usage is TRBV4-1 and J usage is TRBJ1-2; D may be TRBD1 (5 bases). V lost 2 bases and J lost 6, with 16 bases in between. Germline V CDR1 and CDR2: MGHRA, YSYEKL. The CDR3 length is 15 residues. CDR3 amino acids: CASSQTMTATDGYTF. DNA of the CDR3: TGCGCCAGCAGCCAAACCATGACAGCCACCGATGGCTACACCTTC.

Comments on this clonotype: An end of the junction does not agree with germline; a read error may underlie this. The chain couples TRBV19 to TRBJ1-2; maybe TRBD1 (5 bases). CDR1 and CDR2 from the germline V gene are LNHDA and SQIVND (reference sequence). The CDR3 is 13 residues long. DNA of the CDR3: TGTGCCAGTAGGGACACGGGTCTCTATGGCCACACCTTC. This encodes CASRDTGLYGHTF.

This clonotype was detected ten times or more. The rearrangement joins TRBV7-2 to TRBJ2-3; D remains unclear. The V end lost 3 bases, the J end lost 1 base, and 14 bases lay between the germline ends. This CDR3 spans 16 amino acids. CDR1 SGHTA and CDR2 FQGNSA come from the germline V gene. CDR3 bases: TGTGCCAGCAGCTTGATGGGCACACCGGGCACAGATACGCAGTATTTT. Translation: CASSLMGTPGTDTQYF. The variable domain in full, completed from reference TRBV7-2 and TRBJ2-3, reads GAGVSQSPSNKVTEKGKDVELRCDPISGHTALYWYRQSLGQGLEFLIYFQGNSAPDKSGLPSDRFSAERTGGSVSTLTIQRTQQEDSAVYLCASSLMGTPGTDTQYFGPGTRLTVL.

V gene TRBV2 combines with J gene TRBJ2-1, with D tentatively TRBD2 (6 bases). The CDR3 runs 16 residues. The ends were cut back, 5 bases at V and 7 bases at J, with 21 bases in the middle. Germline V lookup: CDR1 SNHLY, CDR2 FYNNEI. The CDR3 region has the DNA TGTGCCAGCAGTCGCCTTCGGGCTAGCGAGGTTAATGAGCAGTTCTTC. Amino acids: CASSRLRASEVNEQFF.

The chain recombines TRBV12-3 or TRBV12-4 with TRBJ2-7; 9 positions agree with TRBD2. Trimming cost V 4 bases and J 2 bases; bases outside gene matches: 12. The CDR3 length is 17 residues. CDR3 sequence: CASSSTPFAGGAYEQYF. The CDR3 DNA reads TGTGCCAGCAGTTCCACCCCCTTCGCGGGGGGGGCCTACGAGCAGTACTTC.

The chain is built from TRBV4-1 and TRBJ1-1; D uncertain. Germline V gene sequence: CDR1 MGHRA, CDR2 YSYEKL. The CDR3 sequence is 15 residues long. Deletions cut 1 base from V and 4 bases from J, with 13 bases between. In nucleotides, the CDR3 is TGCGCCAGCAGCCAAGGCGTAGAAGTCGGCACTGAAGCTTTCTTT. Protein product: CASSQGVEVGTEAFF.

The chain has TRBV6-5 and TRBJ2-3; 7 bases map to TRBD2. After removal of 5 bases from V and 6 bases from J, the junction contained 8 bases not matched to a gene. The germline V gene encodes CDR1 MNHEY and CDR2 SVGAGI. The CDR3 is 14 amino acids. The CDR3 is CASSPREHGDTQYF. In DNA form, the CDR3 reads TGTGCCAGCAGTCCGCGGGAGCACGGGGATACGCAGTATTTT.

V usage is TRBV20-1 and J usage is TRBJ2-1; TRBD2 might be the D (5 bases). The CDR3 covers 16 residues. Germline CDR1 reads DFQATT; CDR2 reads SNEGSKA (reference sequence). V lost 0 bases, J lost 5 bases, and 17 bases lay in between. CDR3 residues: CSARDPALAGNNEQFF. DNA for the CDR3: TGCAGTGCTAGAGATCCAGCGCTAGCAGGAAACAATGAGCAGTTCTTC.

The chain uses TRBV10-3 and TRBJ2-3; D remains unclear. Between the trimmed V and J ends, which lost 3 bases and 2 bases, there was a span of 21 bases. Germline CDR1 reads ENHRY; CDR2 reads SYGVKD. The CDR3 totals 18 residues. CDR3 DNA sequence: TGTGCCATCAGTGAAAGTAGGGTCCTACTCAACACCACAGATACGCAGTATTTT. Amino acid sequence: CAISESRVLLNTTDTQYF.

The chain combines TRBV28 with TRBJ1-6, with a tentative D call TRBD1 (6 bases). The CDR3 runs to 12 residues. Deletions cut 7 bases from V and 14 bases from J, with 15 bases between. Germline CDR1 is MDHEN and CDR2 is SYDVKM. The CDR3 spells CASMKQGRTLHF. In nucleotides, the CDR3 is TGTGCCAGCATGAAACAGGGTCGAACCCTCCACTTT.

This clonotype was seen ten or more times. The V and J genes are TRBV27 and TRBJ2-5, with D tentatively TRBD2 (5 bases). Trimming took off 3 bases at V and 0 bases at J, with 5 bases between the two ends. Germline V gives CDR1 MNHEY, CDR2 SMNVEV (reference sequence). The CDR3 runs 13 residues. CDR3 residues: CASSFGDQETQYF. CDR3 coding DNA: TGTGCCAGCAGTTTCGGGGACCAAGAGACCCAGTACTTC.